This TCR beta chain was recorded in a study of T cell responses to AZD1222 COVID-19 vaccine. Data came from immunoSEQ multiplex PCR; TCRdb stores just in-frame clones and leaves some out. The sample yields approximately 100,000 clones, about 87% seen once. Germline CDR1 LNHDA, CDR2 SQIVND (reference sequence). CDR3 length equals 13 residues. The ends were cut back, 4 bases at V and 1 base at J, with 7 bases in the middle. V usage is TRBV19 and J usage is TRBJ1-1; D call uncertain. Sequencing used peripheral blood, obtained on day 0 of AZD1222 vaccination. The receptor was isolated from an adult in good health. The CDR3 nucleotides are TGTGCCAGTAGTAAAGAATGGAACACTGAAGCTTTCTTT. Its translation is CASSKEWNTEAFF.